The T cell receptor beta chain under discussion was sequenced for a study of CD4 and CD8 cells across lung adenocarcinoma regions. V lost 2 bases to trimming and J lost 3 bases, with 21 bases between them. The length of the CDR3 is 18 residues. Germline CDR1 and CDR2: MNHEY and SVGAGI. Using its own MiXCR run on the PCR reads, TCRdb lists one record per CDR3 protein. The repertoire consists of about 10,000 distinct CDR3 sequences, with more than 35% occurring once and the leading ten covering 30% to 35%. The patients had localized lung adenocarcinoma, a non-small cell subtype. The material sequenced was CD8+ T cells from the margin of a lung tumor. The TCR comes from a male donor with lung adenocarcinoma. The CD4 and CD8 labels of this study may be unreliable. The V call is TRBV6-5, the J call TRBJ2-3; tentative D call: TRBD2 (5 bases). The DNA for the CDR3 is TGTGCCAGCAGTTACGTCCTCCCCTCAGGAACGGGGACAGATACGCAGTATTTT. It translates to CASSYVLPSGTGTDTQYF.